This TCR beta chain was profiled in a study of T cell responses to AZD1222 COVID-19 vaccine. Study summary: Researchers grouped second doses given at about 4 or about 12 weeks into one pool.

Trimming removed 2 bases at V and 5 bases at J, with 21 bases between. The CDR3 loop spans 17 amino acids. In germline, CDR1 is MNHNS, CDR2 SASEGT. The study's findings and limits: Clonal diversity may have been underestimated, and the donors were mostly white British, with more females than males. Vaccine-related CD4 TCRs covered spike, predominating at 160-218 and 743-854.

With regard to this clone: Antigen unknown.

Clones were sequenced by immunoSEQ multiplex PCR, and TCRdb holds only the in-frame ones, with some missing. The repertoire holds roughly 150,000 clones, with about nine tenths as singletons. The receptor was isolated from an adult in good health. V is TRBV6-1 and J is TRBJ1-2, with D perhaps matching TRBD1 (5 bases). Sequenced material: peripheral blood, taken on day 0 of AZD1222 vaccination. DNA of the CDR3: TGTGCCAGCAGTGAAAGAAATCGATGGCGGGGGGGTTATGGCTACACCTTC. Residues: CASSERNRWRGGYGYTF.